This TCR beta chain derives from a study of CD8+ T cells in alopecia areata. Across the study: Twice a day, 5 to 10 mg of oral tofacitinib was administered to treated patients. For 6 to 18 months, tofacitinib was taken, and 6 months off drug followed. Percent affected scalp area, the SALT score, rated treated patients' severity.

In each case, RNA was isolated and then reverse transcribed into cDNA as the sequencing template. Generated by immunoSEQ multiplex PCR, the TCRdb table keeps only in-frame clones and is missing some. The table records about 220,000 clones, 50% to 60% of them present only once. The treatment is: oral pan-JAK inhibitor, 5-10 mg twice daily. Specimens obtained from alopecia areata patients comprised lesional scalp punch biopsies and peripheral blood. This TCR came from a human donor with alopecia areata. The sequencing used CD4+ T cells sorted from blood, collected at week 4, from a patient treated with tofacitinib.

CDR3 in DNA: TGTGCCAGCAGCTTAGTTTTCAATGGCGACACTGAAGCTTTCTTT. Its translation: CASSLVFNGDTEAFF. This chain connects TRBV7-2 to TRBJ1-1, with unresolved D. With 1 base removed from V and 3 bases from J, the gap between germline ends came to 12 bases. The CDR3 sequence is 15 residues long. Looked up from germline, CDR1 is SGHTA and CDR2 is FQGNSA.